What follows describes a single T cell receptor beta chain. Its target is not known. J was trimmed by 2 bases and V by 5 bases; bases with no gene match: 5. CDR1 and CDR2 (germline): GTSNPN, SVGIG (reference sequence). The CDR3 length is 16 residues. The sequencing template was cDNA reverse transcribed from extracted RNA. Clones were sequenced by immunoSEQ multiplex PCR, and TCRdb holds only the in-frame ones, with some missing. The sample consists of under 130,000 clones, around 60% of them appearing once. This sample was taken from a study of CD8+ T cells in alopecia areata. General study points: Sequence data from scalp samples additionally include resident alphabeta T cells of normal skin. Possibly because of HLA-related factors, TCR sharing was less clear across patients than in mice. Clonality was higher in lesional than normal scalp, especially in alopecia totalis/universalis.

V and J are TRBV30 and TRBJ2-6, with 11 bases matching TRBD1. Sequencing input: CD4+ T cells sorted from blood. This TCR was recovered from a human donor in good health. CDR3 sequence: CAWEGQGAAGANVLTF. In DNA, the CDR3 is TGTGCCTGGGAAGGACAGGGGGCGGCTGGGGCCAACGTCCTGACTTTC.